Presented here are 14 T cell receptor beta chains from one specimen sequenced in a study of cytomegalovirus exposure and HLA in healthy donors. The PCR made use of 60 Vbeta and 13 Jbeta primers. Sequenced by immunoSEQ multiplex PCR; TCRdb stores in-frame clones only, minus some. The repertoire holds 200,000 to 250,000 clones, with more than 75% as singletons. The specimen sequenced was PBMCs. The receptors come from a woman in her forties in good health and CMV-seronegative.

This chain uses TRBV7-9 with TRBJ2-2, with D unclear. Germline V gene data show CDR1 as SEHNR and CDR2 as FQNEAQ (reference sequence). The CDR3 has 17 residues. The V end was cut by 1 base, the J end by 7 bases, with 19 bases between. The CDR3 spells CASSLEFVTSSGGELFF. In DNA form, the CDR3 reads TGTGCCAGCAGCTTAGAATTCGTGACTTCCTCTGGCGGGGAGCTGTTTTTT. Together with reference TRBV7-9 and TRBJ2-2, the CDR3 gives the full variable domain: DTGVSQNPRHKITKRGQNVTFRCDPISEHNRLYWYRQTLGQGPEFLTYFQNEAQLEKSRLLSDRFSAERPKGSFSTLEIQRTEQGDSAMYLCASSLEFVTSSGGELFFGEGSRLTVL.

This clone appeared a few times. V gene TRBV2 combines with J gene TRBJ1-2, with D possibly TRBD1 on 6 matching bases. Trimming took 9 bases from V and 8 from J, leaving 10 bases between them. This CDR3 is built from 10 residues. CDR1 is SNHLY, CDR2 FYNNEI, per germline. The CDR3 region is CARQGLGYTF. CDR3 coding DNA: TGTGCCAGACAGGGCCTCGGCTACACCTTC. Full variable domain (outside the CDR3, taken from reference TRBV2 and TRBJ1-2): EPEVTQTPSHQVTQMGQEVILRCVPISNHLYFYWYRQILGQKVEFLVSFYNNEISEKSEIFDDQFSVERPDGSNFTLKIRSTKLEDSAMYFCARQGLGYTFGSGTRLTVV.

The chain is built from TRBV19 and TRBJ1-4; 7 bases are a match to TRBD1. Germline lookup yields CDR1 LNHDA and CDR2 SQIVND (reference sequence). The CDR3 length is 15 residues. V lost 5 bases to trimming and J lost 4 bases; unmatched junction nucleotides: 7. In DNA, the CDR3 is TGTGCCAGTAGTGTGGAGGACAGGCTTAATGAAAAACTGTTTTTT. Encoded protein: CASSVEDRLNEKLFF. Supplemented by reference TRBV19 and TRBJ1-4, the full variable domain reads DGGITQSPKYLFRKEGQNVTLSCEQNLNHDAMYWYRQDPGQGLRLIYYSQIVNDFQKGDIAEGYSVSREKKESFPLTVTSAQKNPTAFYLCASSVEDRLNEKLFFGSGTQLSVL.

The V and J genes are TRBV19 and TRBJ2-1; 9 nucleotides align to TRBD2. J gave up 2 bases and V 11 bases, and 4 bases lay outside the gene matches. Germline V gives CDR1 LNHDA, CDR2 SQIVND (reference sequence). The CDR3 runs to 13 residues. The CDR3 nucleotides read TGTGCCTCTTCTAGCGGGACCTACAATGAGCAGTTCTTC. This codes for CASSSGTYNEQFF.

This sequence joins TRBV9 and TRBJ1-1, with D perhaps TRBD1 (5 bases). The CDR3 is made up of 14 amino acids. The V gene lost 2 bases and the J gene lost 1 base, with 9 bases spanning the gap. Germline loops: CDR1 SGDLS, CDR2 YYNGEE. CDR3 sequence (DNA): TGTGCCAGCAGCGTTCAGGGAAAGAACACTGAAGCTTTCTTT. It translates to CASSVQGKNTEAFF.

In nucleotides, the CDR3 is TGTGCCAGTTGGGCGAACACTGAAGCTTTCTTT. It translates to CASWANTEAFF. This sequence joins TRBV19 and TRBJ1-1; D not certain. The V end lost 8 bases, the J end lost 1 base, and 5 bases lay between the germline ends. CDR1 and CDR2 from the germline V gene are LNHDA and SQIVND (reference sequence). The CDR3 runs to 11 residues.

The genes are TRBV4-2 and TRBJ2-7, with a tentative D call TRBD2 (5 bases). The CDR3 is 15 residues long. Looked up from germline, CDR1 is LGHNA and CDR2 is YNFKEQ. Trimming left V 2 bases short and J 4 bases short, with 15 bases between. The DNA for the CDR3 is TGTGCCAGCAGCCAATCGGAAGACGGAGGATACGAGCAGTACTTC. Protein: CASSQSEDGGYEQYF.

J is TRBJ2-5 and V is TRBV9; D perhaps matches TRBD1 (6 bases). Trimming shortened V by 4 bases and J by 4 bases, and 14 bases separated the two germline ends. The V gene's germline CDR1 is SGDLS and CDR2 YYNGEE. This CDR3 has 14 residues. The CDR3 loop reads CASSRYREGETQYF. In nucleotides, the CDR3 is TGTGCCAGCAGCCGCTACAGGGAAGGAGAGACCCAGTACTTC.

The V call is TRBV21-1, the J call TRBJ2-2; no DNA check was done on the table's D call, TRBD1. TRBV21-1 is annotated as a pseudogene. The length of the CDR3 is 16 residues. DNA for the CDR3: TGTGCCAGCAGCCCTGGTGGGCAGTTGAACACCGGGGAGCTGTTTTTT. This encodes CASSPGGQLNTGELFF.

The rearrangement links TRBV29-1 to TRBJ1-1, with 10 positions matching TRBD1. The length of the CDR3 is 14 residues. Germline CDR1 is SQVTM and CDR2 is ANQGSEA. The V segment lost 2 bases and the J segment 5 bases; nucleotides outside the gene matches: 5. Written as DNA, the CDR3 is TGCAGCGTTGAAAGGGGGACAGGGGAAACTGAAGCTTTCTTT. As protein: CSVERGTGETEAFF.

This rearrangement joins TRBV18 to TRBJ1-2; 7 bases fit TRBD1. Germline CDR1 and CDR2: KGHSH and LQKENI. This CDR3 spans 15 amino acids. J gave up 4 bases and V 6 bases, and 11 bases lay outside the gene matches. CDR3 nucleotide sequence: TGTGCCAGCTCCCCTGGCCGACAGGGCCGCTATGGCTACACCTTC. Protein: CASSPGRQGRYGYTF. The whole variable domain, remainder taken from reference TRBV18 and TRBJ1-2, is NAGVMQNPRHLVRRRGQEARLRCSPMKGHSHVYWYRQLPEEGLKFMVYLQKENIIDESGMPKERFSAEFPKEGPSILRIQQVVRGDSAAYFCASSPGRQGRYGYTFGSGTRLTVV.

J is TRBJ1-1 and V is TRBV30, with a tentative D call TRBD1 (5 bases). V was trimmed by 4 bases and J by 0 bases, leaving 12 bases between them. This CDR3 contains 14 residues. The germline V gene encodes CDR1 GTSNPN and CDR2 SVGIG (reference sequence). The CDR3 loop reads CAWNIRGLNTEAFF. The CDR3 nucleotides read TGTGCCTGGAATATAAGGGGCCTGAACACTGAAGCTTTCTTT.

The J gene is TRBJ2-7, the V gene TRBV7-3, with D tentatively TRBD2 (5 bases). CDR3 length: 16 amino acids. Germline V gene sequence: CDR1 SGHTA, CDR2 FQGTGA. The V gene lost 4 bases and the J gene lost 1 base, with 17 bases spanning the gap. The CDR3 DNA reads as TGTGCCAGCAGCTCCCGGACTGGCCTAAATTCCTACGAGCAGTACTTC. Translating it yields CASSSRTGLNSYEQYF. Combining the CDR3 with reference TRBV7-3 and TRBJ2-7 gives the whole variable domain GAGVSQTPSNKVTEKGKYVELRCDPISGHTALYWYRQSLGQGPEFLIYFQGTGAADDSGLPNDRFFAVRPEGSVSTLKIQRTERGDSAVYLCASSSRTGLNSYEQYFGPGTRLTVT.

The V gene is TRBV4-1, the J gene TRBJ1-5, with 8 bases aligning to TRBD1. CDR1 is MGHRA and CDR2 is YSYEKL in the germline V gene. The CDR3 runs to 15 residues. The J segment lost 3 bases and the V segment lost 1 base, leaving 2 bases of the junction unmatched. The CDR3 is CASSQADRDNQPQHF. DNA for the CDR3: TGCGCCAGCAGCCAAGCGGACAGGGACAATCAGCCCCAGCATTTT.